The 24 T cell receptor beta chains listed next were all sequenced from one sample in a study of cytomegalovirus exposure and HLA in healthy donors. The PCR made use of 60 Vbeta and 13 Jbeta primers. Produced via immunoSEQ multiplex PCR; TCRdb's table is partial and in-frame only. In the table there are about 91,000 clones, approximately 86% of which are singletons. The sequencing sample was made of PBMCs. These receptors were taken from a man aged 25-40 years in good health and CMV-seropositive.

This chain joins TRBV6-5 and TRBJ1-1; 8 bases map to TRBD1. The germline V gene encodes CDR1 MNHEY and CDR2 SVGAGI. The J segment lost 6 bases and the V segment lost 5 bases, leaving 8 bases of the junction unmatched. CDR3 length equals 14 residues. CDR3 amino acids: CASSTGQGGAEAFF. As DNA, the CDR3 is TGTGCCAGCAGTACCGGACAGGGAGGCGCTGAAGCTTTCTTT.

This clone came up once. The CDR3 reads CASSGPSGISYEQYF. Here the CDR3 DNA reads TGTGCCAGCAGTGGTCCTAGCGGGATCTCCTACGAGCAGTACTTC. The V call is TRBV6-1, the J call TRBJ2-7; 9 positions match TRBD2. CDR1 and CDR2 from the germline V gene are MNHNS and SASEGT. The CDR3 extends over 15 amino acids. With 4 bases clipped from V and 0 bases from J, the junction kept 4 bases outside the gene matches.

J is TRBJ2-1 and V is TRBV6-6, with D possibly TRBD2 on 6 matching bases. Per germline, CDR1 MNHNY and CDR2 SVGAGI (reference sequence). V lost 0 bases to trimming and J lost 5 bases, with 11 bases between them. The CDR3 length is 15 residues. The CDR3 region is CASSYSRDFDNEQFF. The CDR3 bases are TGTGCCAGCAGTTACTCGCGGGATTTCGACAATGAGCAGTTCTTC.

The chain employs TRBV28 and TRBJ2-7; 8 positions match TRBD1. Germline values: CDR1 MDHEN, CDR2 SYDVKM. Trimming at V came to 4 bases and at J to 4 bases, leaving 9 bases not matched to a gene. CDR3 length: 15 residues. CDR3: CASSSNGQGLYEQYF. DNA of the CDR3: TGTGCCAGCAGTTCCAATGGACAGGGCCTTTACGAGCAGTACTTC.

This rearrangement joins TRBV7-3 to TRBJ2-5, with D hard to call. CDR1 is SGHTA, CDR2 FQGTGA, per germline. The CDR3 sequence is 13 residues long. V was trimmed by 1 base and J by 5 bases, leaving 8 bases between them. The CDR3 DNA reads TGTGCCAGCAGCTTAAATCACGGGGAGACCCAGTACTTC. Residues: CASSLNHGETQYF.

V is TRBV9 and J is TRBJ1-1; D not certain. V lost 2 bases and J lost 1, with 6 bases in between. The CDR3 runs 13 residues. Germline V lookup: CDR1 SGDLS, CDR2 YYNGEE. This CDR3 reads CASSVVQNTEAFF. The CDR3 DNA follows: TGTGCCAGCAGCGTTGTCCAGAACACTGAAGCTTTCTTT.

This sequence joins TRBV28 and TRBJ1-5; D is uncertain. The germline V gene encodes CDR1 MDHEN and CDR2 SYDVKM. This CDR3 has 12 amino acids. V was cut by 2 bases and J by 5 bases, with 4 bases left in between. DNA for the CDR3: TGTGCCAGCAGTTTACGGGATCAGCCCCAGCATTTT. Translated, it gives CASSLRDQPQHF.

The CDR3 sequence: CASSGWPGGRDDTQYF. DNA of the CDR3: TGCGCCAGCAGTGGGTGGCCTGGCGGGAGGGACGATACGCAGTATTTT. The J gene is TRBJ2-3, the V gene TRBV10-1, with 9 bases lining up with TRBD2. The CDR3 totals 16 residues. J lost 6 bases, V lost 4 bases, and 11 bases had no gene match. From germline, CDR1 is WNHNN and CDR2 SYGVQD (reference sequence).

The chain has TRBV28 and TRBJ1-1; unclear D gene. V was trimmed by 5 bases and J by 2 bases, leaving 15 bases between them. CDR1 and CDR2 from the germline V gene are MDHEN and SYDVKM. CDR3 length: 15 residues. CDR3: CASSVNELLNTEAFF. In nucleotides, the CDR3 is TGTGCCAGCAGTGTCAACGAGCTCCTTAACACTGAAGCTTTCTTT.

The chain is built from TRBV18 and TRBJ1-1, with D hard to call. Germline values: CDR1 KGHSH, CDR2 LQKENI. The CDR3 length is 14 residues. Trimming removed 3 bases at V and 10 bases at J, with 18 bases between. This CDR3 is CASSPSRAGRPAFF. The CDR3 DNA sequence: TGTGCCAGCTCACCCTCCCGGGCGGGCCGGCCAGCTTTCTTT.

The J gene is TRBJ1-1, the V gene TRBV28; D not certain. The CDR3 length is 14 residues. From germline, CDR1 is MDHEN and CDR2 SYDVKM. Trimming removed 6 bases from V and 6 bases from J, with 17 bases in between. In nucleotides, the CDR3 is TGTGCCAGCAGCCACGATCTGGAGGTCTCTGAAGCTTTCTTT. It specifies CASSHDLEVSEAFF.

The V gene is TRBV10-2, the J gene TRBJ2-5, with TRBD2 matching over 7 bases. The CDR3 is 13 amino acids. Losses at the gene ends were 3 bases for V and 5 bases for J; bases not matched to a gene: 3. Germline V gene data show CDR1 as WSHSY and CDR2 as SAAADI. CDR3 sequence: CASSDWGGETQYF. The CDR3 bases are TGCGCCAGCAGTGATTGGGGGGGTGAGACCCAGTACTTC.

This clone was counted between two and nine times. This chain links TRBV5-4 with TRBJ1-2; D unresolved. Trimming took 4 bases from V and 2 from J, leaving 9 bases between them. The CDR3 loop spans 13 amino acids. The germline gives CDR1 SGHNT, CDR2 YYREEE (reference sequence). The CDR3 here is CASSVLGNYGYTF. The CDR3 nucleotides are TGTGCCAGCAGCGTCCTCGGGAACTATGGCTACACCTTC.

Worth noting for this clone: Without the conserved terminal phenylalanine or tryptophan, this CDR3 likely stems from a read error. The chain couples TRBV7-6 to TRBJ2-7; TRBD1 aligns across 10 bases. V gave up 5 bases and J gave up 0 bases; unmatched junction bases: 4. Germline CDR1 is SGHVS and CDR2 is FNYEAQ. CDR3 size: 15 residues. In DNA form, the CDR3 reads TGTGCCAGCAGCCTCGACAGGGGGCTCTCCTACGAGCAGTACCTC. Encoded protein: CASSLDRGLSYEQYL.

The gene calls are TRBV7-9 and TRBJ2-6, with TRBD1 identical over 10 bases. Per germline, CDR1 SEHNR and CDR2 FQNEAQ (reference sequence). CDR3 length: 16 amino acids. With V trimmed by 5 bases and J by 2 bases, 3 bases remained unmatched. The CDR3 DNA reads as TGTGCCAGCAGCATCGGGACAGGGGCTGGGGCCAACGTCCTGACTTTC. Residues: CASSIGTGAGANVLTF.

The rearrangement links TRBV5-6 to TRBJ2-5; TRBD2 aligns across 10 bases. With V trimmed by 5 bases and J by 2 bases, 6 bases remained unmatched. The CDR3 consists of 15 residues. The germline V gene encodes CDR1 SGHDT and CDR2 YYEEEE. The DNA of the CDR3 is TGTGCCAGCAGATCTGGACTAGCGGCACAAGAGACCCAGTACTTC. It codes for CASRSGLAAQETQYF.

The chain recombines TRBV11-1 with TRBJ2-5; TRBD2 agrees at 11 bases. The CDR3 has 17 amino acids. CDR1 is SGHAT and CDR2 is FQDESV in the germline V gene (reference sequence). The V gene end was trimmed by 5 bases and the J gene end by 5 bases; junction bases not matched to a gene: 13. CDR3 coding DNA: TGTGCCAGCAGCACAGGGACTAGCGGTTCCCGGGTGGAGACCCAGTACTTC. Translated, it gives CASSTGTSGSRVETQYF.

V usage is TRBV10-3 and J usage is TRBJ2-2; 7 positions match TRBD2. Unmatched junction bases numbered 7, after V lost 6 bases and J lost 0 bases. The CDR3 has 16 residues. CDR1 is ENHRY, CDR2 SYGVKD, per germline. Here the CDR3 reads CAISRLAAANTGELFF. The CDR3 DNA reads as TGTGCCATCAGCAGGCTAGCGGCTGCGAACACCGGGGAGCTGTTTTTT.

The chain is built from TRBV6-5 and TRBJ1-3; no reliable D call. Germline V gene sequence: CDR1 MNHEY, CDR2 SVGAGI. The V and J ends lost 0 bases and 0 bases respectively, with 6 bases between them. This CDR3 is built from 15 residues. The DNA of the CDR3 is TGTGCCAGCAGTTACTCTCCAGGCTCTGGAAACACCATATATTTT. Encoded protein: CASSYSPGSGNTIYF.

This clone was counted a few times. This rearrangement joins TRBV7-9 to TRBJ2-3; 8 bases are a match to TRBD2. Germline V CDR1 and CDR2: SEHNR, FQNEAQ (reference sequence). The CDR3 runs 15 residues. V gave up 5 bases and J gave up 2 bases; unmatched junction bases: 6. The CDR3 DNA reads TGTGCCAGCAGCGCCCGACTAGCGTTCACAGATACGCAGTATTTT. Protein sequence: CASSARLAFTDTQYF.

Here the CDR3 reads CASSSGSEDTQYF. For the CDR3, the DNA is TGCGCCAGCAGTAGCGGGAGCGAAGATACGCAGTATTTT. The chain recombines TRBV10-1 with TRBJ2-3; 8 nucleotides line up with TRBD2. The CDR3 covers 13 residues. Germline V gene lookup returns CDR1 WNHNN and CDR2 SYGVQD (reference sequence). The trim removed 5 bases at V and 5 bases at J, leaving 3 bases unmatched.

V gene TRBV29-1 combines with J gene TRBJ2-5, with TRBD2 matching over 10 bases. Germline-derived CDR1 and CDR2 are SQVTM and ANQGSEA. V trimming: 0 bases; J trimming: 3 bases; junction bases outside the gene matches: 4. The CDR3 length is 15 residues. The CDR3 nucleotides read TGCAGCGTTGAAGATCGACTAGCGGGCAAAGAGACCCAGTACTTC. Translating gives CSVEDRLAGKETQYF.

The CDR3 bases are TGTGCCTGGAGTGGACGACAGGGATCGAATGAAAAACTGTTTTTT. Translation gives CAWSGRQGSNEKLFF. J is TRBJ1-4 and V is TRBV30; 7 bases fit TRBD1. V was clipped by 1 base and J by 5 bases; unmatched bases: 7. The CDR3 is 15 amino acids. Germline CDR1 and CDR2: GTSNPN and SVGIG (reference sequence). The full variable domain, completed using reference TRBV30 and TRBJ1-4, is SQTIHQWPATLVQPVGSPLSLECTVEGTSNPNLYWYRQAAGRGLQLLFYSVGIGQISSEVPQNLSASRPQDRQFILSSKKLLLSDSGFYLCAWSGRQGSNEKLFFGSGTQLSVL.

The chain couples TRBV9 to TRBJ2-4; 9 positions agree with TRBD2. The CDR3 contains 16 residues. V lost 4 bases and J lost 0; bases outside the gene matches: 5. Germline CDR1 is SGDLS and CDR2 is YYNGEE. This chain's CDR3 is CASSMTSGLAKNIQYF. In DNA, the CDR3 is TGTGCCAGCAGCATGACTAGCGGCCTAGCCAAAAACATTCAGTACTTC.